This T cell receptor beta chain stems from a study of TIL therapy for anti-PD-1-resistant metastatic lung cancer. Study-wide background: Patients then received nivolumab; progressors got lymphodepletion, TIL and IL-2. Tumors carried a median roughly 1.5 non-synonymous mutations per megabase.

Sequencing used immunoSEQ v3. Using immunoSEQ multiplex PCR, the repertoire was profiled, and TCRdb retains in-frame clones only, with some absent. Of fewer than 65,000 clones listed, roughly 77% were seen once; the top ten hold 2.5% to 3.5%. The time point: pre-treatment sample, taken before nivolumab and TIL therapy. To note about this clone: As yet, its antigen is unknown.

Whole-study findings and limits: This highly selected cohort may not generalize to typical lung cancer patients.

The material sequenced was blood, taken at baseline. The sequence was collected from a person aged 25 to 79 with non-small cell lung cancer.

CDR3 protein: CASSRTTSGEQETQYF. The CDR3 coding sequence is TGTGCCAGCAGCCGCACGACTAGCGGCGAACAAGAGACCCAGTACTTC. The rearrangement joins TRBV14 to TRBJ2-5; TRBD2 aligns across 9 bases. In germline, CDR1 is SGHDN, CDR2 FVKESK. This CDR3 region has 16 residues. The V and J ends lost 4 bases and 2 bases, in that order; junction bases with no gene match: 8.